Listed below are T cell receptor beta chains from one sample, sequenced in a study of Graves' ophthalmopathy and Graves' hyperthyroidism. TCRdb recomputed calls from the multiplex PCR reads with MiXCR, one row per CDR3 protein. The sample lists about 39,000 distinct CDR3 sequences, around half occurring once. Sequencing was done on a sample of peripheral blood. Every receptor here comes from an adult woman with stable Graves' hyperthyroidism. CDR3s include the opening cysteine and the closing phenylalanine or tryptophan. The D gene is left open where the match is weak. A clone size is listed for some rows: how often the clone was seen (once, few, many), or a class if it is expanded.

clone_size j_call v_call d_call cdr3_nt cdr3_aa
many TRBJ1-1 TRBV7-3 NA TGTGCCAGCAGCTTTGGGGGGAACACTGAAGCTTTCTTT CASSFGGNTEAFF
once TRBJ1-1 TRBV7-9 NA TGTGCCAGCAGCCCGCCCTACAAGAACACTGAAGCTTTCTTT CASSPPYKNTEAFF
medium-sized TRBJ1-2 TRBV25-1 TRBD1 TGTGCCAGCAGAACAGGGGGCGAGTATGGCTACACCTTC CASRTGGEYGYTF
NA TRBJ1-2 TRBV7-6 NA TGTGCCGGCAGCTTAGTCCAGATCGAGGAGGGAATCCATGGCTACACCTTC CAGSLVQIEEGIHGYTF
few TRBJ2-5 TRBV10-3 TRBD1 TGTGCCATCAGGCCGGGACAGGGGGCTGAGACCCAGTACTTC CAIRPGQGAETQYF
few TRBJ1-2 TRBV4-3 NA TGCGCCAGCAGCCCCGGGCGGGCAGGAGCTAACTATGGCTACACCTTC CASSPGRAGANYGYTF
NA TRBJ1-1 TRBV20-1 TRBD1 TGCAGTGCTAGAGACCCCGGGACAGGGGCGAACACTGAAGCTTTCTTT CSARDPGTGANTEAFF
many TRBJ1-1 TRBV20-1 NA TGCAGTGCTAGCCAGATCTTCCCTGACACTGAAGCTTTCTTT CSASQIFPDTEAFF
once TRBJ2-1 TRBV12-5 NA TGTGCTAGTGGTTTGGGGGCATTGGAGCAGTTCTTC CASGLGALEQFF
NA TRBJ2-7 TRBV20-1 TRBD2 TGCAGTGCCCCCGGACTAGCGGGAGGGGAGCAGTACTTC CSAPGLAGGEQYF
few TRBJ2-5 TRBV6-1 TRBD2 TGTGCCAGCAGCGGACTAGCGGGAGTGGAACAAGAGACCCAGTACTTC CASSGLAGVEQETQYF
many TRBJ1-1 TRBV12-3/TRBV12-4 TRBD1 TGTGCCAGCAGTTTAGTAGGACAGGTTGAAGCTTTCTTT CASSLVGQVEAFF
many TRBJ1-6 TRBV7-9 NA TGTGCCAGCAGCTTTGGACCGAGCTATAATTCACCCCTCCACTTT CASSFGPSYNSPLHF
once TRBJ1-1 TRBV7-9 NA TGTGCCAGCAGCGGACAGCCCACTGAAGCTTTCTTT CASSGQPTEAFF
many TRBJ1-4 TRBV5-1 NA TGCGCCAGCAGCTTCCGGACGGCCGGGGAAAAACTGTTTTTT CASSFRTAGEKLFF
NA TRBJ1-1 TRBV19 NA TGTGCCAGTAGTATTTCCAAGAACACTGAAGCTTTCTTT CASSISKNTEAFF
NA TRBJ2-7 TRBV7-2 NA TGTGCCAGCAGCTTAGACAGGGCTAGATCCTACGAGCAGTACTTC CASSLDRARSYEQYF
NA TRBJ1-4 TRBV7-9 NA TGTGCTCCCCCAAAGGCTAATGAAAAACTGTTTTTT CAPPKANEKLFF
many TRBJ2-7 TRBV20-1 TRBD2 TGCAGTGCCCTCAGCGGGAGCAGGTACGAGCAGTACTTC CSALSGSRYEQYF
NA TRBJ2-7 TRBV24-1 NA TGTGCCACCAGTGATTCTTCCCGGGGGAGGAGAAGTAACGAGCAGTACTTC CATSDSSRGRRSNEQYF
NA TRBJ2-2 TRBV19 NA TGTGTCAGTAGTATGACGGGGCCCGGGGAGCTGCTTTTT CVSSMTGPGELLF
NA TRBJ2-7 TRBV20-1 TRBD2 TGCAGTGCTACGCGACTAGCGGTATACGAGCAGTACTTC CSATRLAVYEQYF
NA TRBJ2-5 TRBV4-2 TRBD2 TGTGCCAGCAGCCAACTGGCGGGGGAGGCCCAGTACTTC CASSQLAGEAQYF
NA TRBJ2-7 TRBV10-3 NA TGTGCCATCAGTGTGGGGGGCGAGCAGTACTTC CAISVGGEQYF
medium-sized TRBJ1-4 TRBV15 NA TGTGCCACCAGCAGAGATCCATCAACTAATGAAAAACTGTTTTTT CATSRDPSTNEKLFF
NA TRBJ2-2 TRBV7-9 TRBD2 TGTGCCAGCAGCCACGGACTAGCGGGAGAACTCGGGGAGCTGTTTTTT CASSHGLAGELGELFF
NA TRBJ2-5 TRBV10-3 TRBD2 TGTGCCATCAGTGAGACCGCTAGCGGGAGTTGGGAGACCCAGTACTTC CAISETASGSWETQYF
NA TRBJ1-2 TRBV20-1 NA TGCAGTGCTAGAGATCCAAGAGCCCCTAACTATGGCTGCACCTTC CSARDPRAPNYGCTF
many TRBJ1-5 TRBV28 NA TGTGCCAGCAGTTTAAGGTTTCAGCCCCAGCATTTT CASSLRFQPQHF
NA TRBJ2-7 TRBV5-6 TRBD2 TGTGCCAGCAGCCTTTCTAGCGGCGAGCAGTACTTC CASSLSSGEQYF
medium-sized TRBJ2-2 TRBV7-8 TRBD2 TGTGCCAGCAGCTTAGCTAGGGGAGGGACCGGGGAGCTGTTTTTT CASSLARGGTGELFF
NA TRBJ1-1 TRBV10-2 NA TGCGCCAGCAGTGACACGAACACTGAAGCTTTCTTT CASSDTNTEAFF
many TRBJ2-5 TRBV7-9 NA TGTGCCAGCAGCCAAGAGCAGGGGGAGACCCAGTACTTC CASSQEQGETQYF
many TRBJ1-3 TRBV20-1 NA TGCAGTGCTAGCCCGCCTTCCGACACCATATATTTT CSASPPSDTIYF
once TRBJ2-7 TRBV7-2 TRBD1 TGTGCCAGCAGCCAAGGGACAGGGACAACCGAGCAGTACTTC CASSQGTGTTEQYF
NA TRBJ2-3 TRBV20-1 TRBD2 TGCAGTGCTATTGAGACTAGCGGGATGGGAGATACGCAGTATTTT CSAIETSGMGDTQYF
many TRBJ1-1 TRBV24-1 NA TGTGCCGCCTCGGGACCCAACACTGAAGCTTTCTTT CAASGPNTEAFF
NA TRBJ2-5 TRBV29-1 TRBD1 TGCAGCGCTGACAGGGGAGAACAAGAGACCCAGTACTTT CSADRGEQETQYF
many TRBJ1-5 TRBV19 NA TGTGCCAGTAGTTTTTCGGACGGGCTCTATCAGCCCCAGCATTTT CASSFSDGLYQPQHF
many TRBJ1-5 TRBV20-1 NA TGCAGTGCCCGGGCAGGGGGCAATCAGCCCCAGCATTTT CSARAGGNQPQHF
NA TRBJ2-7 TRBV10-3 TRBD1 TGTGCCACAGCCGGGACAGGGAGTTACGAGCAGTACTTC CATAGTGSYEQYF
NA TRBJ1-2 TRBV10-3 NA TGTGCCATCAGTCGGGGCGACTATGGCTACACCTTC CAISRGDYGYTF
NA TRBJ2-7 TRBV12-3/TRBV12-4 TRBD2 TGTGCCAGCAGACCGGGACTAGCGAACGAGCAGTACTTC CASRPGLANEQYF
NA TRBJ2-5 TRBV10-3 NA TGTGCCATCAGTGAGCGAAGCCTGGGCGGCACTCAAGAGACCCAGTACTTC CAISERSLGGTQETQYF
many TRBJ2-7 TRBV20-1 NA TGCAGTGCTTACCACAGGGACCCCTACGAGCAGTACTTC CSAYHRDPYEQYF
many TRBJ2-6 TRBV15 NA TGTGCCACCAGCAGAGATTCGGGGATTGGGGCCAACGTCCTGACTTTC CATSRDSGIGANVLTF